Listed here is a single TCR beta chain. The V gene's germline CDR1 is MGHRA and CDR2 YSYEKL. The CDR3 length is 16 residues. V trimming: 4 bases; J trimming: 1 base; junction bases outside the gene matches: 3. This entry comes from a study of blood T cell repertoires in COVID-19. Sequenced by immunoSEQ multiplex PCR; TCRdb stores in-frame clones only, minus some. Among 220,000 or so clones, approximately 91% were seen once, and the ten largest hold less than 7.5%. This receptor was obtained from a man aged 60-69 years who had recovered from COVID-19. Specimen: peripheral blood. V usage is TRBV4-1 and J usage is TRBJ2-7, with 14 bases identical to TRBD2. The CDR3 sequence: CASSRLAGGSSYEQYF. The CDR3 DNA reads TGCGCCAGCAGCCGACTAGCGGGAGGGTCATCCTACGAGCAGTACTTC.